The clone carrying this T cell receptor beta chain was observed a handful of times. Its antigen is not known. The sample originates from a study of T cells after posttransplantation cyclophosphamide. Produced via immunoSEQ multiplex PCR; TCRdb's table is partial and in-frame only. This table has fewer than 55,000 clones, approximately 94% appearing once. Trimming cost V 6 bases and J 3 bases, with 23 bases left between them. Germline CDR1 KGHSH, CDR2 LQKENI. CDR3 length: 17 residues. General observations from the study: Skin or GI-infiltrating T cells shared few TRB sequences with blood.

V and J are TRBV18 and TRBJ1-2; tentative D call: TRBD1 (6 bases). This TCR came from a woman in her twenties or thirties in good health and a related stem cell transplant donor. Input material: PBMCs. The CDR3 region has the DNA TGTGCCAGCTCTCCCAAGAGAAGTGACAGGTTGGACTATGGCTACACCTTC. Translated: CASSPKRSDRLDYGYTF.